The 11 T cell receptor beta chains given below trace back to one sample, sequenced in a study of T-cell reconstitution after alpha-beta-depleted transplantation in children. Unique molecular identifiers were used to barcode this TCRbeta library. TCRdb analysed the PCR reads with MiXCR anew, one entry per CDR3 protein. This table holds tens of thousands of distinct CDR3 sequences, approximately 18% found once. This sample comprised PBMCs, mostly from graft donor cells, obtained 360 days after TCRalphabeta/CD19-depleted stem cell transplant. The receptors shown here come from a male patient aged 2-15 years who had a stem cell transplant for acute lymphoblastic leukemia, so the T cells may come from the graft donor.

This clonotype was counted ten times or more. The chain couples TRBV7-9 to TRBJ2-5; 9 bases line up with TRBD2. Germline CDR1 is SEHNR and CDR2 is FQNEAQ (reference sequence). V trimming: 1 base; J trimming: 1 base; junction bases outside the gene matches: 1. The CDR3 totals 15 residues. CDR3 DNA: TGTGCCAGCAGCTTAGTAGCGGGAGTCCAAGAGACCCAGTACTTC. It specifies CASSLVAGVQETQYF.

This clonotype has more than one count but fewer than ten. The chain links TRBV24-1 to TRBJ2-2, with D tentatively TRBD1 (6 bases). V was clipped by 0 bases and J by 8 bases, with 15 bases between them. The length of the CDR3 is 16 residues. The germline gives CDR1 KGHDR, CDR2 SFDVKD. CDR3 loop: CATSDLTGKSPGELFF. In nucleotides, the CDR3 is TGTGCCACCAGTGATTTGACAGGGAAGTCTCCGGGGGAGCTGTTTTTT.

There are a few counts of this clonotype. The chain links TRBV6-1 to TRBJ2-7, with D unclear. The CDR3 runs 11 residues. Germline loops: CDR1 MNHNS, CDR2 SASEGT. V lost 3 bases and J lost 3, with 3 bases in between. This chain's CDR3 is CASSDYYEQYF. The CDR3 DNA is TGTGCCAGCAGTGACTACTACGAGCAGTACTTC.

The CDR3: CSARGDLPYEQYF. In DNA form, the CDR3 reads TGCAGTGCTAGGGGGGATCTACCCTACGAGCAGTACTTC. The V gene is TRBV20-1, the J gene TRBJ2-7; TRBD1 or TRBD2 may be the D gene (5 bases each). Germline CDR1 is DFQATT and CDR2 is SNEGSKA (reference sequence). The CDR3 spans 13 residues. V was clipped by 3 bases and J by 2 bases, with 11 bases between them.

The V call is TRBV10-3, the J call TRBJ2-7; D not certain. Germline V lookup: CDR1 ENHRY, CDR2 SYGVKD. This CDR3 has 11 amino acids. V was shortened by 2 bases and J by 6 bases, with 5 bases between the two germline ends. CDR3 sequence: CAISEPGEQYF. The CDR3 DNA sequence: TGTGCCATCAGTGAGCCCGGCGAGCAGTACTTC.

This clonotype appeared many times. The chain links TRBV6-5 to TRBJ2-2, with 7 positions matching TRBD1. Germline V gene data show CDR1 as MNHEY and CDR2 as SVGAGI. CDR3 size: 17 residues. With 6 bases clipped from V and 2 bases from J, the junction kept 12 bases outside the gene matches. CDR3 sequence: CASRRYRDRLNTGELFF. The CDR3 nucleotides are TGTGCCAGCAGACGCTACCGGGACAGACTTAACACCGGGGAGCTGTTTTTT.

The gene calls are TRBV6-5 and TRBJ1-6; unclear D gene. This CDR3 region has 14 residues. V was shortened by 3 bases and J by 10 bases, with 13 bases between the two germline ends. Germline V gives CDR1 MNHEY, CDR2 SVGAGI. The CDR3 loop reads CASSYGSRGSPLHF. The CDR3 DNA sequence: TGTGCCAGCAGTTATGGGTCTAGAGGGTCACCCCTCCACTTT.

The chain couples TRBV12-3 or TRBV12-4 to TRBJ2-2; 7 bases agree with TRBD2. This CDR3 has 16 amino acids. The V segment lost 3 bases and the J segment 5 bases; nucleotides outside the gene matches: 9. The CDR3 loop reads CASSLLRERATGELFF. The CDR3 DNA reads as TGTGCCAGCAGTTTGCTGCGGGAGAGGGCAACCGGGGAGCTGTTTTTT.

This clonotype has more than one count but fewer than ten. The chain recombines TRBV7-9 with TRBJ2-2; D unclear. The V gene's germline CDR1 is SEHNR and CDR2 FQNEAQ (reference sequence). V was cut by 3 bases and J by 1 base, with 6 bases left in between. The CDR3 has 14 amino acids. CDR3 nucleotide sequence: TGTGCCAGCAGCTTTCGCGGGAACACCGGGGAGCTGTTTTTT. Residues: CASSFRGNTGELFF.

This clonotype was detected many times. The rearrangement joins TRBV7-9 to TRBJ2-5, with a weak D call TRBD2 (5 bases). Trimming cost V 3 bases and J 2 bases, with 13 bases left between them. The CDR3 length is 15 residues. Germline CDR1 and CDR2: SEHNR and FQNEAQ (reference sequence). The CDR3 DNA reads as TGTGCCAGCAGCTTTGTGGGTCGGGAACAAGAGACCCAGTACTTC. It translates to CASSFVGREQETQYF.

This clonotype was detected ten times or more. This chain links TRBV28 with TRBJ2-3, with D tentatively TRBD2 (5 bases). In germline, CDR1 is MDHEN, CDR2 SYDVKM. This CDR3 is built from 19 residues. The germline V and J ends were trimmed by 7 bases and 2 bases, with 28 bases remaining between them. In DNA form, the CDR3 reads TGTGCCAGCATCGGGCTGGGCGTCCCGGGGAGCTTAGACACAGATACGCAGTATTTT. It encodes CASIGLGVPGSLDTDTQYF. Together with reference TRBV28 and TRBJ2-3, the CDR3 gives the full variable domain: DVKVTQSSRYLVKRTGEKVFLECVQDMDHENMFWYRQDPGLGLRLIYFSYDVKMKEKGDIPEGYSVSREKKERFSLILESASTNQTSMYLCASIGLGVPGSLDTDTQYFGPGTRLTVL.